This T cell receptor (beta chain) came from a study of OX40 agonist ivuxolimab in advanced cancers. Study-wide points: On average, a greater number of expanded clones characterised CD8+ T cells relative to CD4+.

To note about this clone: Its matching antigen is unknown.

The CDR3 totals 15 residues. The ends were cut back, 0 bases at V and 6 bases at J, with 15 bases in the middle. Germline V gives CDR1 LNHDA, CDR2 SQIVND (reference sequence). Sequenced by immunoSEQ multiplex PCR; TCRdb stores in-frame clones only, minus some. The repertoire includes 95,000 to 100,000 clones, around 91% of them detected once, and under 2% sits in the top ten. The sequencing used CD4+ or CD8+ T cells sorted from blood, collected in a trial of the OX40 agonist ivuxolimab. The chain employs TRBV19 and TRBJ2-7, with D hard to call. The receptor's source is an adult with an advanced solid tumor such as melanoma, head and neck, liver or kidney cancer. CDR3 sequence reads: CASSIDLATGREQYF. CDR3 coding DNA: TGTGCCAGTAGTATAGATCTTGCGACGGGTCGCGAGCAGTACTTC.